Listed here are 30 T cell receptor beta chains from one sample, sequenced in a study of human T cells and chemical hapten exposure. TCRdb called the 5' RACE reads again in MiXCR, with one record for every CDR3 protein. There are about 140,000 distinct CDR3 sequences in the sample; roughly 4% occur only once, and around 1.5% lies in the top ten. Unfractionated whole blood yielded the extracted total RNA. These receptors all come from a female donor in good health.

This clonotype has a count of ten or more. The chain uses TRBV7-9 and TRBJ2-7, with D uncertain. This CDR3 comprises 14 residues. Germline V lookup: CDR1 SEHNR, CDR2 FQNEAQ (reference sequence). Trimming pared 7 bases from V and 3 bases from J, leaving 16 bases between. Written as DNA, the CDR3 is TGTGCCAGCACCAAAAGCCAGGCCAGCTACGAGCAGTACTTC. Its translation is CASTKSQASYEQYF.

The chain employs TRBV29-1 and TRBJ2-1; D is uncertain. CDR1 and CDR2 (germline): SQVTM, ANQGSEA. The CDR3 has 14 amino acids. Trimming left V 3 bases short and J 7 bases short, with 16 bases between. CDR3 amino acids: CSVDPPNQMNEQFF. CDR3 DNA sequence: TGCAGCGTTGATCCCCCAAACCAAATGAATGAGCAGTTCTTC.

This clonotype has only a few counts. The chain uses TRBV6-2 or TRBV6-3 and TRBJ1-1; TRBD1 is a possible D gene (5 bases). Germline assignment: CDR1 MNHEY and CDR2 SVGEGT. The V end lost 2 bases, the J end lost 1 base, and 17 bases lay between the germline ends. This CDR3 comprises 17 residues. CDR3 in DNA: TGTGCCAGCAGTTACAACCCCGGGACCGACAGGAACACTGAAGCTTTCTTT. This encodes CASSYNPGTDRNTEAFF.

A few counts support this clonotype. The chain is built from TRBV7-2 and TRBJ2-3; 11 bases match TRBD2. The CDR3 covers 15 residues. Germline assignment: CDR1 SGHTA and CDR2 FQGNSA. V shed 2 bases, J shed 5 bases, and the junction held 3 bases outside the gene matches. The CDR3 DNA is TGTGCCAGCAGCTTATCGGGACTAGCGGAAGATACGCAGTATTTT. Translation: CASSLSGLAEDTQYF. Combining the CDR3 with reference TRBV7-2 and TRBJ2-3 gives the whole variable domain GAGVSQSPSNKVTEKGKDVELRCDPISGHTALYWYRQSLGQGLEFLIYFQGNSAPDKSGLPSDRFSAERTGGSVSTLTIQRTQQEDSAVYLCASSLSGLAEDTQYFGPGTRLTVL.

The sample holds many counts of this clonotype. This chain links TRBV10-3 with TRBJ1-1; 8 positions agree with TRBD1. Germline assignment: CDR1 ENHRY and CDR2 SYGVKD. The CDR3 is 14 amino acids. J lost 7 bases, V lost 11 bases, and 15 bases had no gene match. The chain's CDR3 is CASGQVNEDNEAFF. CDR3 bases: TGTGCCTCGGGACAGGTTAACGAAGACAATGAAGCTTTCTTT.

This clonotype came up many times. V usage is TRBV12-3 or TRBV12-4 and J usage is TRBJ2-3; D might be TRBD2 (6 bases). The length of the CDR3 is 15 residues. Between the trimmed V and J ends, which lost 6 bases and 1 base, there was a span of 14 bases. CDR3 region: CASSPGVLGTDTQYF. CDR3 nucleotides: TGTGCCAGCAGCCCGGGGGTACTGGGCACAGATACGCAGTATTTT.

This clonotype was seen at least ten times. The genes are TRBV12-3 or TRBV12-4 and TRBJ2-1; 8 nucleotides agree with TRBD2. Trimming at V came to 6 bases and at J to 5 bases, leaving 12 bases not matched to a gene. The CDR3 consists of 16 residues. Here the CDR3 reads CASRPTPGGENNEQFF. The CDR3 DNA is TGTGCCAGCAGACCTACTCCCGGGGGGGAGAACAATGAGCAGTTCTTC.

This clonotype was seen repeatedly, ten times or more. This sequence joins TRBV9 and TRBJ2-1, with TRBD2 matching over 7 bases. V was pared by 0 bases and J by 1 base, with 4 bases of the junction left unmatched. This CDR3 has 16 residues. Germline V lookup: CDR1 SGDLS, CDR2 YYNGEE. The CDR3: CASSVGGGVSYNEQFF. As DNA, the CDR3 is TGTGCCAGCAGCGTAGGGGGGGGAGTTTCCTACAATGAGCAGTTCTTC. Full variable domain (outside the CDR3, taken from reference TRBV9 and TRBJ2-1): DSGVTQTPKHLITATGQRVTLRCSPRSGDLSVYWYQQSLDQGLQFLIQYYNGEERAKGNILERFSAQQFPDLHSELNLSSLELGDSALYFCASSVGGGVSYNEQFFGPGTRLTVL.

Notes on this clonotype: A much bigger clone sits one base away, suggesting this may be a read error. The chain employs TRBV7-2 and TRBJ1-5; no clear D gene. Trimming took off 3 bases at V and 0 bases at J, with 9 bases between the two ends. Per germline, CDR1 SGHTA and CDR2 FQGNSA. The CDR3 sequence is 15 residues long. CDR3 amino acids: CASSLGCTSNQPQHF. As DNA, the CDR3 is TGTGCCAGCAGCTTGGGATGTACTAGCAATCAGCCCCAGCATTTT.

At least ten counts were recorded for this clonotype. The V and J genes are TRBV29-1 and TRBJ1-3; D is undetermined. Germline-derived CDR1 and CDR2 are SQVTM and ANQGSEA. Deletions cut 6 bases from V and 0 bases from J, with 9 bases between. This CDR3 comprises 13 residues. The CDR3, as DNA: TGCAGCGTAGCCCTAGGCTCTGGAAACACCATATATTTT. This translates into CSVALGSGNTIYF.

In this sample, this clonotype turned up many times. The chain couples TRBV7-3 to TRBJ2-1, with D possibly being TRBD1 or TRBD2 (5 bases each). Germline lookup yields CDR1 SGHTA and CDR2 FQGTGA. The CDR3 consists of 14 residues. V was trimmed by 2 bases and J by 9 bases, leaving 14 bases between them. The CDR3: CASSLLSGPGEQFF. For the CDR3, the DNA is TGTGCCAGCAGCTTATTGTCGGGGCCTGGTGAGCAGTTCTTC.

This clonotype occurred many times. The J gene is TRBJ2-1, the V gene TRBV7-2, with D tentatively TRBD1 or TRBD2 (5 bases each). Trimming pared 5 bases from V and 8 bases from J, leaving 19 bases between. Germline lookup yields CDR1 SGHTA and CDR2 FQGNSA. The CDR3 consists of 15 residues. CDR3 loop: CASSLMGDKQDEQFF. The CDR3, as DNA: TGTGCCAGCAGCCTAATGGGGGATAAGCAAGATGAGCAGTTCTTC.

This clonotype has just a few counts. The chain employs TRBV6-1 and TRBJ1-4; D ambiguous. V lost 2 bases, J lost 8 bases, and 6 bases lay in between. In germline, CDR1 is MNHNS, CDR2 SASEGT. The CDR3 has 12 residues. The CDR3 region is CASSECREKLFF. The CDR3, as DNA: TGTGCCAGCAGTGAATGTCGAGAAAAACTGTTTTTT.

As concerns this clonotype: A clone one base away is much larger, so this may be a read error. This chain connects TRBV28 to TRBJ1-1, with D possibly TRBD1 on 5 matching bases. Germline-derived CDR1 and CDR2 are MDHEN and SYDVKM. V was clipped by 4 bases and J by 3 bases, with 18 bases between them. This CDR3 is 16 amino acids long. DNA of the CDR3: TGTGCCAGCAGTTCTCGGGGACGGAAGGTTGACACTGAAGCTTTCTTT. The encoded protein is CASSSRGRKVDTEAFF.

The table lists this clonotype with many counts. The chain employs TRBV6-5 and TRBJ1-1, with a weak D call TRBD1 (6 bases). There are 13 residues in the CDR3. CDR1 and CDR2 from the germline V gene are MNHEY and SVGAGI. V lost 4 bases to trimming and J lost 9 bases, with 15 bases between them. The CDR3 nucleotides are TGTGCCAGCAGTTCAGGGGTTCTGACAAAAGCTTTCTTT. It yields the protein CASSSGVLTKAFF.

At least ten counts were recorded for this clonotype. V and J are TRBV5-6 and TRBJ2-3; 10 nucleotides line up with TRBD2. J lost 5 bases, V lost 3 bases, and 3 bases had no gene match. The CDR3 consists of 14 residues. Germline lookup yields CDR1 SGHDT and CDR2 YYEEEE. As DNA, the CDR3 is TGTGCCAGCAGCTCGGGACTAGCGATAGATACGCAGTATTTT. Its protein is CASSSGLAIDTQYF. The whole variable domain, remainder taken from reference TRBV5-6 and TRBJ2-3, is DAGVTQSPTHLIKTRGQQVTLRCSPKSGHDTVSWYQQALGQGPQFIFQYYEEEERQRGNFPDRFSGHQFPNYSSELNVNALLLGDSALYLCASSSGLAIDTQYFGPGTRLTVL.

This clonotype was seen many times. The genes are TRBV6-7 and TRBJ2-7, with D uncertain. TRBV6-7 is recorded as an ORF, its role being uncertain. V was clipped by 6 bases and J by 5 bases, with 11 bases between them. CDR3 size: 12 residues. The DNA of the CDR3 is TGTGCCAGCAGCTCCAGGATACACGAGCAGTACTTC. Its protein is CASSSRIHEQYF.

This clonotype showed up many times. The CDR3 loop reads CASSSDRLYRFPPLGAFF. CDR3 in DNA: TGTGCCAGCAGTTCCGACCGTTTATACAGATTCCCCCCCCTCGGAGCTTTCTTT. The chain joins TRBV12-3 or TRBV12-4 to TRBJ1-1; unclear D gene. The ends were cut back, 4 bases at V and 10 bases at J, with 31 bases in the middle. This CDR3 comprises 18 residues.

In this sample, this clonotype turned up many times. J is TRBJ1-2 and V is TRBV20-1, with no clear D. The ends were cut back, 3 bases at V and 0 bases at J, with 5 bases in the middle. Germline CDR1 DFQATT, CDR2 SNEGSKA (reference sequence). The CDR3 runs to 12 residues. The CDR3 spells CSASSANYGYTF. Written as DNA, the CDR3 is TGCAGTGCTAGCTCAGCTAACTATGGCTACACCTTC.

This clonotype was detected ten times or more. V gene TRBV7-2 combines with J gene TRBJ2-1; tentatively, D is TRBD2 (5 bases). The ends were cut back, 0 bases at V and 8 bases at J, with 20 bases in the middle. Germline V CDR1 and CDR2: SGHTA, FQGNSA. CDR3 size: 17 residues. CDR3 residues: CASSLASRAGRRDEQFF. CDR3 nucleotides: TGTGCCAGCAGCTTAGCATCCCGGGCGGGTCGGCGGGATGAGCAGTTCTTC.

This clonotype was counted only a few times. This CDR3 reads CASSQLQGREAFF. CDR3 DNA: TGCGCCAGCAGCCAATTACAGGGGCGTGAAGCTTTCTTT. The gene calls are TRBV4-3 and TRBJ1-1; 7 bases are a match to TRBD1. V lost 2 bases and J lost 7; bases outside the gene matches: 4. The CDR3 covers 13 residues. The germline V gene encodes CDR1 LGHNA and CDR2 YSLEER.

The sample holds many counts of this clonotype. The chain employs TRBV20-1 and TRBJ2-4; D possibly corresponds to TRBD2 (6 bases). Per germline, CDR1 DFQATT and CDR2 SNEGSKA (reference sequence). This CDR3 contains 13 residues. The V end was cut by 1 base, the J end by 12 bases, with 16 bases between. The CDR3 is CSARGSGRPTQYF. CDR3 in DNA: TGCAGTGCTAGAGGGTCAGGGAGGCCTACTCAGTACTTC.

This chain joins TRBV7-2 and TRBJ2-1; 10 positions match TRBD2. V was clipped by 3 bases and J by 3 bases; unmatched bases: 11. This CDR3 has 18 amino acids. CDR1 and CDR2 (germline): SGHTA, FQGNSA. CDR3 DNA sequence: TGTGCCAGCAGCTTCGACCCCCCTAGCGGGGGAAGCTACAATGAGCAGTTCTTC. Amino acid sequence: CASSFDPPSGGSYNEQFF.

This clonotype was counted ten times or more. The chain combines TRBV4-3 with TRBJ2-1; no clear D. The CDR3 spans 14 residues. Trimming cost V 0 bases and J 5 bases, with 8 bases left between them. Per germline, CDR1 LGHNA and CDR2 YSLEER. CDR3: CASSQDPHNNEQFF. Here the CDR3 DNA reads TGCGCCAGCAGCCAAGATCCACATAACAATGAGCAGTTCTTC.

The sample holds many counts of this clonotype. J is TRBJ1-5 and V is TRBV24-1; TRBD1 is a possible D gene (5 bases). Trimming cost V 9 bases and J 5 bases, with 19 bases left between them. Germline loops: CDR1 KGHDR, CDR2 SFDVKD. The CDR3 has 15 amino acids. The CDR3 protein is CATFQGNREDQPQHF. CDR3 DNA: TGTGCCACCTTTCAGGGAAATAGGGAGGATCAGCCCCAGCATTTT.

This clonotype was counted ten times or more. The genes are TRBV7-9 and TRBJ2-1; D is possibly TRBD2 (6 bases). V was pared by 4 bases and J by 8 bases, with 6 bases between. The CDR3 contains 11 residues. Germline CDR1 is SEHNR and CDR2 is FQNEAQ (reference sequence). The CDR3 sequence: CASSWDYEQFF. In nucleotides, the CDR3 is TGTGCCAGCAGCTGGGACTATGAGCAGTTCTTC.

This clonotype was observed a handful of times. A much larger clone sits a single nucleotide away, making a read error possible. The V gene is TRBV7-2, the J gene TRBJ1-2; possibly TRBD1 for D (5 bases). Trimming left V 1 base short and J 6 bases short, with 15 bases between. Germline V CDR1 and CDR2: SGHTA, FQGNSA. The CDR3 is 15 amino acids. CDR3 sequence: CASSLGGDGYDGYTF. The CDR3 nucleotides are TGTGCCAGCAGCTTAGGCGGGGACGGATACGATGGCTACACCTTC.

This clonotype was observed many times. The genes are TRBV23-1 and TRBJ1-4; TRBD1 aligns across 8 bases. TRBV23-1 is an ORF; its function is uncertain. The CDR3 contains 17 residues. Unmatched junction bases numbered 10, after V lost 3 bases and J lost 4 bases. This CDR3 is CASSQRTGWRSNEKLFF. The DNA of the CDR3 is TGCGCCAGCAGTCAGAGGACAGGGTGGAGGAGTAATGAAAAACTGTTTTTT.

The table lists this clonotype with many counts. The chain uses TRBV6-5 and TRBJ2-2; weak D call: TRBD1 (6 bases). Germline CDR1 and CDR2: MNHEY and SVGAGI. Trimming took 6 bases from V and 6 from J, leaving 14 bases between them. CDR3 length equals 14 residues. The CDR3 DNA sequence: TGTGCCAGCAGGCAGACAGGATCCCCCGGGGAGCTGTTTTTT. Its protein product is CASRQTGSPGELFF.

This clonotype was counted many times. CDR3 sequence: CASSEAFGVSRTDTQYF. The CDR3, as DNA: TGTGCCAGCAGTGAAGCGTTCGGGGTTAGTAGGACAGATACGCAGTATTTT. This chain connects TRBV2 to TRBJ2-3; D is perhaps TRBD2 (5 bases). This CDR3 spans 17 amino acids. CDR1 is SNHLY and CDR2 is FYNNEI in the germline V gene. Deletions cut 0 bases from V and 3 bases from J, with 16 bases between.